This T cell receptor beta chain comes out of a study of blood T cell repertoires in COVID-19 (dated by TCRdb to the early 2020s). Looking at the study overall: Samples from collaborators originated in the United States, Italy and Spain and spanned both the acute and convalescent phases of COVID-19. The material from the prospective study consisted of cDNA or gDNA derived from T cells, B-cell-depleted T cells, or PBMCs. Subjects who had been exposed to COVID-19, were actively infected with it, or had recovered from it provided the deeply sampled blood TCRbeta repertoires that made up the dataset. The repertoires were made available in a free public database intended to serve as a resource for research on the immune response to SARS-CoV-2. Samples were obtained from the ongoing ImmuneRACE study (first 160 participants) and from about 1,300 subjects provided by 6 global collaborators. Nearly every sample came with metadata listing a de-identified subject ID, COVID-19 status, age in years and sex. Where available, HLA class I and class II types were obtained from metadata supplied by the sample provider rather than from assay-based typing. What the authors observed across the whole study: How much clinical and demographic metadata was included differed by source and by participant, and the metadata was provided uncurated.

The collaborating institutions used their own protocols to collect whole blood in K2EDTA tubes. For TCRbeta analysis, collaborators shipped samples as frozen whole blood, isolated PBMCs, or DNA extracted from either of those sample types. TCRbeta CDR3 regions were amplified from genomic DNA using the immunoSEQ Assay, a bias-controlled multiplex PCR. In the original analysis: The number of nucleated cells in each sample was estimated by amplification of reference gene primers within the assay. Sequence reads were collapsed and filtered to measure the absolute abundance of every unique TCRbeta CDR3 rearrangement. For each sample, productive Simpson clonality was calculated as the square root of Simpson's diversity index across productive rearrangements. In its TCRdb copy, this immuneACCESS table keeps in-frame sequences only and misses some clones. Where compared with another copy, unresolved V genes explain less than half of these, and the others have no known cause. Clone size and V and J calls were adopted from that table, with D and trimming inferred from the DNA. The sample profile shows around 230,000 clones; approximately 91% of them were found once. The ten largest account for around 0.72% of the sample.

Remarks on this clone: No antigen is known for it. Base qualities are not at hand, and no much larger clone is one base apart.

Sequenced input: peripheral blood. This TCR was recovered from a middle-aged man with acute or convalescent COVID-19.

The CDR3 region: CASSPVVGGVVTQYF. The nucleotide sequence is TGTGCCAGCAGCCCCGTTGTTGGGGGGGTGGTTACGCAGTATTTT. The sequence joins TRBV3-1 (or the pseudogene TRBV3-2) to TRBJ2-3, and 7 junction bases match TRBD2. V loses 4 bases at its end and J loses 8 bases; junction bases beyond the gene matches: 12. The germline V gene (reference sequence) gives CDR1 as LGHDT and CDR2 as YNNKEL. The CDR3, from cysteine to phenylalanine, totals 15 residues. CDR3 DNA is the only sequence kept; it has 45 bases, read in frame from the first base.